The 5 T cell receptor beta chains reported below all come from one sample, sequenced in a study of CD8+ T cells in alopecia areata. Noted treatment: oral pan-JAK inhibitor, 5-10 mg twice daily. Extracted RNA was reverse transcribed, and the resulting cDNA served as sequencing template. TCRdb keeps only in-frame clones here, not all; method: immunoSEQ multiplex PCR. Here the sample spans 200,000 or so clones, approximately 45% being singletons. The starting material was CD4+ T cells sorted from blood, obtained at approximately week 37, from a patient treated with tofacitinib. The receptors originated from a human donor with alopecia areata.

The chain joins TRBV9 to TRBJ1-2; possibly TRBD1 for D (6 bases). Germline loops: CDR1 SGDLS, CDR2 YYNGEE. The CDR3 length is 14 residues. V was cut by 0 bases and J by 7 bases, with 13 bases left in between. The CDR3 DNA reads as TGTGCCAGCAGCGTAGCCGGAACAGGGAGTGGCTACACCTTC. It encodes CASSVAGTGSGYTF.

V gene TRBV2 combines with J gene TRBJ2-6, with D tentatively TRBD1 or TRBD2 (6 bases each). CDR3 length equals 17 residues. V gave up 8 bases and J gave up 0 bases, with 17 bases separating them. In germline, CDR1 is SNHLY, CDR2 FYNNEI. The CDR3 coding sequence is TGTGCCAGCCGGTACTCGGGGGCCTTCTCTGGGGCCAACGTCCTGACTTTC. Translating it yields CASRYSGAFSGANVLTF.

The chain joins TRBV7-9 to TRBJ2-7, with D tentatively TRBD1 (5 bases). V lost 1 base and J lost 6, with 7 bases in between. This CDR3 is built from 12 residues. Germline V CDR1 and CDR2: SEHNR, FQNEAQ (reference sequence). The CDR3 here is CASSLGQSEQYF. The CDR3, as DNA: TGTGCCAGCAGCTTAGGACAGAGCGAGCAGTACTTC.

The table lists this clone with a few counts. The chain has TRBV5-1 and TRBJ2-7; maybe TRBD2 (6 bases). The V gene's germline CDR1 is SGHRS and CDR2 YFSETQ. The CDR3 has 16 residues. V dropped 0 bases and J dropped 0 bases, with 13 bases sitting between them. This chain's CDR3 is CASSLGVAEISYEQYF. CDR3 nucleotides: TGCGCCAGCAGCTTGGGAGTAGCGGAGATCTCCTACGAGCAGTACTTC.

The rearrangement links TRBV5-1 to TRBJ2-2, with 7 bases fitting TRBD1. V shed 4 bases and J 4 bases; nucleotides not matched to a gene: 7. CDR3 length equals 15 residues. CDR1 SGHRS and CDR2 YFSETQ come from the germline V gene. The CDR3, as DNA: TGCGCCAGCAGCACCGGGACAGCAGGCACCGGGGAGCTGTTTTTT. Its translation: CASSTGTAGTGELFF.